The 29 T cell receptor beta chains below all came from one sample that was sequenced in a study of response to subunit inactivated influenza vaccine. Each CDR3 protein is one row after TCRdb ran MiXCR on the RT-PCR reads. The table includes 650,000 to 800,000 distinct CDR3 sequences, about 15% detected once. Sequences were derived from PBMCs from blood, sampled 14 days before vaccination. The receptors derive from a man between 45 and 60 years old who received an inactivated influenza vaccine.

In its sample, this clonotype was seen many times. CDR3 bases: TGTGCTAGTGGTTTGGCTCCCGGGAACACTGAAGCTTTCTTT. It encodes CASGLAPGNTEAFF. The J gene is TRBJ1-1, the V gene TRBV12-5; unclear D gene. The V gene's germline CDR1 is LGHNT and CDR2 FRNRAP. CDR3 length: 14 amino acids. Trimming took off 1 base at V and 1 base at J, with 7 bases between the two ends.

This clonotype showed up many times. CDR3 sequence reads: CATSPVTGEQLPQHF. CDR3 coding DNA: TGTGCCACCAGTCCCGTAACAGGGGAGCAATTGCCCCAGCATTTT. V usage is TRBV24-1 and J usage is TRBJ1-5, with 7 bases lining up with TRBD1. The germline gives CDR1 KGHDR, CDR2 SFDVKD. The CDR3 totals 15 residues. V was clipped by 6 bases and J by 9 bases; unmatched bases: 13.

The table lists this clonotype with many counts. V gene TRBV5-1 combines with J gene TRBJ2-1; TRBD2 matches at 12 bases. The CDR3 contains 18 residues. In germline, CDR1 is SGHRS, CDR2 YFSETQ. The V segment lost 0 bases and the J segment 4 bases; nucleotides outside the gene matches: 8. CDR3 coding DNA: TGCGCCAGCAGCTTGGGGGTGACTAGCGGGGGATTGTACAATGAGCAGTTCTTC. Its translation: CASSLGVTSGGLYNEQFF.

This clonotype appeared a few times. The gene calls are TRBV6-1 and TRBJ2-3; 7 bases align to TRBD2. The V and J ends lost 6 bases and 7 bases, in that order; junction bases with no gene match: 16. The CDR3 is 16 residues long. CDR1 and CDR2 (germline): MNHNS, SASEGT. This chain's CDR3 is CASRAGGTTPQYTQYF. The CDR3 nucleotides read TGTGCCAGCAGGGCGGGCGGGACTACTCCACAGTATACGCAGTATTTT.

This chain joins TRBV27 and TRBJ1-1, with D maybe TRBD1 (5 bases). The CDR3 consists of 14 residues. Between the trimmed V and J ends, which lost 6 bases and 1 base, there was a span of 12 bases. Germline loops: CDR1 MNHEY, CDR2 SMNVEV (reference sequence). The CDR3 DNA is TGTGCCAGCAGGGCGCAGGGCGGGAACACTGAAGCTTTCTTT. Residues: CASRAQGGNTEAFF.

This clonotype was detected only a few times. This chain uses TRBV6-1 with TRBJ1-6, with D possibly matching TRBD1 (5 bases). The germline V gene encodes CDR1 MNHNS and CDR2 SASEGT. Deletions cut 2 bases from V and 11 bases from J, with 16 bases between. The CDR3 consists of 15 residues. This CDR3 reads CASSEMWTSSAPLHF. DNA for the CDR3: TGTGCCAGCAGTGAAATGTGGACAAGTAGTGCACCCCTCCACTTT.

The chain joins TRBV20-1 to TRBJ1-1, with D perhaps matching TRBD1 (5 bases). Per germline, CDR1 DFQATT and CDR2 SNEGSKA (reference sequence). This CDR3 region has 13 residues. The V end was cut by 6 bases, the J end by 3 bases, with 14 bases between. This CDR3 is CSADPWGDTEAFF. CDR3 DNA: TGCAGTGCAGACCCCTGGGGGGACACTGAAGCTTTCTTT.

DNA of the CDR3: TGTGCCAGCAGTTTAAGACAGGGGGGTCTGTACACTGAAGCTTTCTTT. This sequence encodes CASSLRQGGLYTEAFF. V usage is TRBV27 and J usage is TRBJ1-1; 9 nucleotides match TRBD1. Per the germline V gene, CDR1 is MNHEY and CDR2 is SMNVEV (reference sequence). Losses at the gene ends were 2 bases for V and 3 bases for J; bases not matched to a gene: 7. The CDR3 extends over 16 amino acids.

V is TRBV4-2 and J is TRBJ2-2; D is unresolved. Germline CDR1 and CDR2: LGHNA and YNFKEQ. CDR3 length: 16 residues. Between the trimmed V and J ends, which lost 3 bases and 2 bases, there was a span of 13 bases. The CDR3 loop is CASSQAALINTGELFF. The CDR3 nucleotides are TGTGCCAGCAGCCAGGCGGCACTTATTAACACCGGGGAGCTGTTTTTT.

J is TRBJ2-3 and V is TRBV10-2; no clear D gene. The CDR3 covers 12 residues. Germline lookup yields CDR1 WSHSY and CDR2 SAAADI. Trimming took off 5 bases at V and 3 bases at J, with 6 bases between the two ends. In nucleotides, the CDR3 is TGCGCCAGCAGTCCAGCAACAGATACGCAGTATTTT. Its protein product is CASSPATDTQYF.

The chain is built from TRBV7-2 and TRBJ2-1; 8 bases are a match to TRBD2. This CDR3 contains 15 residues. With V trimmed by 2 bases and J by 6 bases, 6 bases remained unmatched. The germline CDR1 and CDR2 sequences are SGHTA and FQGNSA. The CDR3: CASSLISGGRNEQFF. The CDR3 coding sequence is TGTGCCAGCAGCTTAATCAGCGGGGGCCGCAATGAGCAGTTCTTC.

This chain joins TRBV27 and TRBJ1-2; TRBD1 aligns across 8 bases. Germline CDR1 MNHEY, CDR2 SMNVEV (reference sequence). The CDR3 is 16 amino acids. Trimming took 5 bases from V and 5 from J; bases not matched to a gene: 13. In DNA, the CDR3 is TGTGCCAGCAGTAGACAGGGGACCCGCATACTTTATGGCTACACCTTC. As protein: CASSRQGTRILYGYTF.

There are a few counts of this clonotype. The genes are TRBV14 and TRBJ2-7; D is undetermined. This CDR3 has 15 residues. The germline V gene has CDR1 SGHDN and CDR2 FVKESK. V lost 0 bases and J lost 2, with 11 bases in between. The CDR3 coding sequence is TGTGCCAGCAGCCAAGAAGATGGACGCACCTACGAGCAGTACTTC. Amino acids: CASSQEDGRTYEQYF.

The table lists this clonotype with a few counts. V usage is TRBV5-6 and J usage is TRBJ2-7; the D call may be TRBD1 or TRBD2 (7 bases each). The CDR3 is 13 amino acids. The germline V gene has CDR1 SGHDT and CDR2 YYEEEE. Trimming cost V 5 bases and J 4 bases, with 13 bases left between them. CDR3 nucleotide sequence: TGTGCCAGCAGGGGGGGGACAGAGTACGAGCAGTACTTC. Translation: CASRGGTEYEQYF.

This clonotype was recorded many times. The chain is built from TRBV29-1 and TRBJ2-1; no definite D call. The CDR3 extends over 10 amino acids. V was pared by 4 bases and J by 5 bases, with 3 bases between. CDR1 is SQVTM and CDR2 is ANQGSEA in the germline V gene. The CDR3: CSVGNNEQFF. The CDR3 DNA sequence: TGCAGCGTTGGGAACAATGAGCAGTTCTTC.

This chain links TRBV7-9 with TRBJ2-1, with TRBD1 identical over 10 bases. CDR1 is SEHNR, CDR2 FQNEAQ, per germline (reference sequence). CDR3 length equals 17 residues. V dropped 4 bases and J dropped 2; count of bases not matched to a gene: 8. The CDR3 coding sequence is TGTGCCAGCAGCTCCCATTTGGGGACAGGGGCCTACAATGAGCAGTTCTTC. This translates into CASSSHLGTGAYNEQFF.

In its sample, this clonotype was seen many times. The genes are TRBV3-1 and TRBJ2-2; D uncertain. Germline-derived CDR1 and CDR2 are LGHDT and YNNKEL (reference sequence). V was pared by 4 bases and J by 6 bases, with 12 bases between. The CDR3 has 14 residues. The CDR3 nucleotides read TGTGCCAGCAGCCCCCGGTACACCGCCGGGGAGCTGTTTTTT. It specifies CASSPRYTAGELFF.

The chain recombines TRBV4-3 with TRBJ2-7, with D possibly being TRBD2 (6 bases). This CDR3 comprises 14 residues. Trimming left V 4 bases short and J 4 bases short, with 14 bases between. Germline CDR1 reads LGHNA; CDR2 reads YSLEER. The CDR3 bases are TGCGCCAGCAGCCGGGCGAAAGGGAGGTACGAGCAGTACTTC. It yields the protein CASSRAKGRYEQYF.

V usage is TRBV18 and J usage is TRBJ2-7, with D uncertain. Germline CDR1 and CDR2: KGHSH and LQKENI. The length of the CDR3 is 12 residues. Trimming pared 6 bases from V and 5 bases from J, leaving 11 bases between. CDR3 sequence (DNA): TGTGCCAGCTCCCGCGACGGCCACGAGCAGTACTTC. This sequence encodes CASSRDGHEQYF.

This clonotype was observed a few times. The chain recombines TRBV10-3 with TRBJ2-7, with D possibly being TRBD2 (5 bases). The germline gives CDR1 ENHRY, CDR2 SYGVKD. The germline V and J ends were trimmed by 4 bases and 0 bases, with 19 bases remaining between them. This CDR3 has 17 residues. CDR3: CAISGFSGQAGSYEQYF. CDR3 bases: TGTGCCATCAGTGGGTTTTCTGGGCAGGCGGGCTCCTACGAGCAGTACTTC.

Concerning this clonotype: No conserved phenylalanine or tryptophan ends this CDR3, so it is likely a read error. Written as DNA, the CDR3 is TGTGCCAGCTTTTCGGGGACAGGGCTTAACTATGGCTACACCATC. As protein: CASFSGTGLNYGYTI. The chain recombines TRBV28 with TRBJ1-2, with 9 bases matching TRBD1. V lost 8 bases, J lost 1 base, and 8 bases stayed unmatched. Germline loops: CDR1 MDHEN, CDR2 SYDVKM. This CDR3 is built from 15 residues.

This clonotype was recorded many times. The genes are TRBV15 and TRBJ2-3; D remains unclear. CDR3 length: 14 amino acids. From germline, CDR1 is LNHNV and CDR2 YYDKDF (reference sequence). Trimming pared 5 bases from V and 5 bases from J, leaving 14 bases between. The chain's CDR3 is CATSGFRVEDTQYF. The CDR3 bases are TGTGCCACCAGCGGGTTTAGGGTAGAAGATACGCAGTATTTT.

This clonotype was detected ten times or more. CDR3 coding DNA: TGCGCCAGCAGCTTCGAACAGGGCTACGAGCAGTACTTC. As protein: CASSFEQGYEQYF. This chain joins TRBV5-1 and TRBJ2-7, with D perhaps matching TRBD1 (6 bases). This CDR3 contains 13 residues. V lost 2 bases to trimming and J lost 3 bases, with 9 bases between them. In germline, CDR1 is SGHRS, CDR2 YFSETQ.

This clonotype was detected only a few times. The V call is TRBV24-1, the J call TRBJ2-1; possibly TRBD1 for D (5 bases). The ends were cut back, 2 bases at V and 1 base at J, with 11 bases in the middle. The germline CDR1 and CDR2 sequences are KGHDR and SFDVKD. The length of the CDR3 is 16 residues. The CDR3 spells CATSDSTGRSYNEQFF. In DNA form, the CDR3 reads TGTGCCACCAGTGATTCAACAGGCCGGTCCTACAATGAGCAGTTCTTC.

This clonotype came up many times. The chain uses TRBV3-1 and TRBJ1-2; D gene uncertain. The CDR3 totals 12 residues. V was clipped by 4 bases and J by 8 bases, with 11 bases between them. The germline V gene encodes CDR1 LGHDT and CDR2 YNNKEL (reference sequence). CDR3 residues: CASSRRQSGYTF. In DNA form, the CDR3 reads TGTGCCAGCAGCCGAAGGCAGAGCGGCTACACCTTC.

This clonotype was counted only a few times. The chain combines TRBV28 with TRBJ2-1; TRBD2 matches at 10 bases. The CDR3 contains 13 residues. With 6 bases clipped from V and 9 bases from J, the junction kept 5 bases outside the gene matches. The V gene's germline CDR1 is MDHEN and CDR2 SYDVKM. The CDR3 region has the DNA TGTGCCAGCAGAGCGGGGGGGCCTAGTGAGCAGTTCTTC. It translates to CASRAGGPSEQFF. Full variable domain (rest looked up from reference TRBV28 and TRBJ2-1): DVKVTQSSRYLVKRTGEKVFLECVQDMDHENMFWYRQDPGLGLRLIYFSYDVKMKEKGDIPEGYSVSREKKERFSLILESASTNQTSMYLCASRAGGPSEQFFGPGTRLTVL.

This clonotype was detected a few times. CDR3 in amino acids: CASSSGTENTEAFF. CDR3 coding DNA: TGTGCCAGCTCTTCGGGGACAGAGAACACTGAAGCTTTCTTT. The chain combines TRBV18 with TRBJ1-1, with TRBD1 matching 7 bases. Germline-derived CDR1 and CDR2 are KGHSH and LQKENI. The length of the CDR3 is 14 residues. Germline trimming cut 6 bases from V and 1 base from J; bases unmatched to any gene: 5.

This clonotype was counted only a few times. CDR3 coding DNA: TGTGCCAGCAGCCGAGGGACAGGCCTCAATCAGCCCCAGCATTTT. Its protein product is CASSRGTGLNQPQHF. The rearrangement uses TRBV12-3 or TRBV12-4 and TRBJ1-5; 8 bases align to TRBD1. J gave up 3 bases and V 6 bases, and 7 bases lay outside the gene matches. The CDR3 runs to 15 residues.

The sample holds a few counts of this clonotype. The chain is built from TRBV4-3 and TRBJ2-7; weak D call: TRBD1 (5 bases). Looked up from germline, CDR1 is LGHNA and CDR2 is YSLEER. This CDR3 is built from 15 residues. With 1 base removed from V and 5 bases from J, the gap between germline ends came to 15 bases. The CDR3 region is CASSQVWGGPHEQYF. The CDR3 DNA is TGCGCCAGCAGCCAAGTTTGGGGCGGACCCCACGAGCAGTACTTC.